This entry is about one T cell receptor (beta chain). This clonotype was counted many times. Which antigen it targets is not known. Base qualities are not recorded, but no much larger clone differs from it by a single base. The TCR beta CDR3 regions were amplified from RNA transcripts. The TCR CDR3 was subjected to a first round of RT-PCR using the HTBI primer set and the Qiagen OneStep RT-PCR kit. Libraries were constructed in a second round of multiplex PCR, after which size selection and purification were carried out. Sequencing of the libraries was done on an Illumina HiSeq2000 using paired-end 100 bp reads. The source study handled its data this way. SOAPnuke was used to process the raw data, removing reads that contained adapters or uncalled bases, had a mean Phred below 15, or lacked an exact match to the constant primer or identifier. High-quality paired reads were merged using COPE v1.2.5, and each unique nucleotide sequence was defined as a clonotype. MiTCR v1.1 was used to align the clonotypes against IMGT TRBV, TRBD and TRBJ reference segments. The analysis included only V-J combinations with a frequency above 0.0001, which together covered roughly 99% of the repertoires. A TCS score was defined as the ratio between F50 (clonal expansion) and ExV (chaos), using BLOSUM62-based TCRdist between CDR3 peptides within each V-J. Welch's t-statistics and random forest reduced around 520 V-J features to 13, which were used in a naive Bayes classifier (R e1071). The raw public reads went through TCRdb reprocessing: fastp at Q25, MiXCR clone calling, in-frame beta chains kept. Each CDR3 protein gets just one entry, which takes the most common genes and DNA from the rows behind it. In this record, the V and J calls reflect TCRdb's handling and not the investigators' own analysis. The sample data list almost 500,000 distinct CDR3 sequences, and about 22% of these were observed just once. The top ten clonotypes cover around 54% of the sample.

These data are taken from a study of T cells in Graves' hyperthyroidism and ophthalmopathy (dated by TCRdb to between 2018 and 2020). For the wider study: Peripheral blood samples were taken at initial diagnosis, before any treatment was given. Once sampling was done, hyperthyroidism patients were given methimazole at a starting dose of 30 mg daily, whereas ophthalmopathy patients were given high-dose intravenous methylprednisolone. TCR Vbeta CDR3 sequencing of roughly 140 peripheral blood samples (over 40 ophthalmopathy, 75 hyperthyroidism and some 17 progressor patients) is reported in the paper. The 100 or so discovery patients were randomly split 7:3 into training and test sets. Prospective prediction of ophthalmopathy was tested in an independent validation cohort of some 20 hyperthyroidism patients and 15 to 17 patients who later progressed to ophthalmopathy. To identify distinguishing TCR V-J signatures, a discovery cohort of about a hundred patients was used, comprising 43 with Graves' ophthalmopathy and roughly 60 with stable Graves' hyperthyroidism. The study also compared thyroid tissue and blood T-cell repertoires from several Graves' hyperthyroidism patients. General study outcomes and caveats: Most expanded thyroid clonotypes (frequency above 0.001) were also detected in blood, a finding suggesting that blood repertoires may reflect thyroid immune responses. A 13 V-J signature model separated ophthalmopathy from stable hyperthyroidism, with about 90% sensitivity and 81.08% specificity in cross-validation and 80%/75% in testing. In validation, progression to ophthalmopathy was predicted by the model with 55% to 71% sensitivity and approximately 78% specificity, a median of about 6.8 months before onset. No statistical method was used to fix the sample size in advance, and group allocation was not hidden from the investigators.

Inclusive of the bounding cysteine and phenylalanine, the CDR3 is 13 residues long. The sequence is cut down to CDR3 DNA, 39 bases in frame from base 1. Reading the germline V gene (reference sequence) gives CDR1 DFQATT and CDR2 SNEGSKA. The V and J ends are trimmed by 6 bases and 2 bases, leaving 13 bases between them. In the ophthalmopathy patients, disease was moderately to severely active, with a Clinical Activity Score of 3 or more, a NOSPECS grade of 4 or more, and a duration of less than 3 months. Any patient with an uncontrolled infection, another autoimmune disease, pregnancy or lactation was excluded. Clinical symptoms, serum thyroxine and TRAb, thyroid ultrasound, and orbital computed tomography formed the basis for the diagnoses. PBMCs were separated from approximately 10 ml of fresh peripheral blood using Ficoll-Paque density gradient centrifugation. Trizol reagent was used to extract total RNA, and RNA quality was then checked on an Agilent 2100 Bioanalyzer.

The V and J segments used are TRBV20-1 and TRBJ2-5; TRBD2 is a possible D gene, resting on 6 matching bases. This TCR was recovered from a woman in her 70s with Graves' ophthalmopathy. Sequences were obtained from blood. CDR3 region: CSAAPGVQETQYF. Read as DNA, the sequence is TGCAGTGCGGCTCCGGGGGTTCAAGAGACCCAGTACTTC.